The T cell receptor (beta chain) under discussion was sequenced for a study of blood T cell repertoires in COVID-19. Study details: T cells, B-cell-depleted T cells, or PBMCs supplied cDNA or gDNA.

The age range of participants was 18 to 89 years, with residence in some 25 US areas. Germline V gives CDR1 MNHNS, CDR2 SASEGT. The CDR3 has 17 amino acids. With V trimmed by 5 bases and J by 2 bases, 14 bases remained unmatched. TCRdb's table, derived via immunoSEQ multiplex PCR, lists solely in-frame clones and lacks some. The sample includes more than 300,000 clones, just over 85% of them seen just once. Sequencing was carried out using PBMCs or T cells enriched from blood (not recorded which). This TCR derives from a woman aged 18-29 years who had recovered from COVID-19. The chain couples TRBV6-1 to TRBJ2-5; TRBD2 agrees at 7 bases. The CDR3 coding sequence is TGTGCCAGCAGTAAAGGTGGAAGCGGGGAATTTCAAGAGACCCAGTACTTC. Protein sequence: CASSKGGSGEFQETQYF.